Each of the 30 T cell receptor beta chains below was sequenced from the same sample in a study of blood T cell repertoires in COVID-19. TCRdb keeps only in-frame clones here, not all; method: immunoSEQ multiplex PCR. The sample has approximately 190,000 clones, about 88% seen once. The sample consisted of peripheral blood. The receptors derive from a middle-aged woman who had recovered from COVID-19.

The J gene is TRBJ1-1, the V gene TRBV19; 7 nucleotides agree with TRBD1. The V segment lost 3 bases and the J segment 10 bases; nucleotides outside the gene matches: 5. CDR3 length: 12 amino acids. Germline V CDR1 and CDR2: LNHDA, SQIVND (reference sequence). CDR3 sequence: CASSIPPGGAFF. In nucleotides, the CDR3 is TGTGCCAGTAGTATCCCCCCAGGGGGAGCTTTCTTT.

In its sample, this clone was seen a few times. The chain links TRBV10-3 to TRBJ2-7; a possible D gene is TRBD1 (6 bases). Germline loops: CDR1 ENHRY, CDR2 SYGVKD. The CDR3 covers 12 residues. Trimming left V 7 bases short and J 5 bases short, with 12 bases between. CDR3: CAINNSGDEQYF. CDR3 DNA: TGTGCCATCAATAACTCAGGGGACGAGCAGTACTTC.

The rearrangement joins TRBV19 to TRBJ2-3, with 7 bases that match TRBD2. This CDR3 has 15 residues. The ends lost 5 bases at V and 5 bases at J; junction bases unmatched: 10. Germline lookup yields CDR1 LNHDA and CDR2 SQIVND (reference sequence). CDR3 in amino acids: CASSREAGLGDTQYF. The CDR3 region has the DNA TGTGCCAGTAGTCGCGAAGCGGGACTCGGAGATACGCAGTATTTT.

The chain is built from TRBV10-3 and TRBJ2-7; TRBD1 matches 12 bases. The CDR3 loop spans 15 amino acids. The J segment lost 7 bases and the V segment lost 2 bases, leaving 6 bases of the junction unmatched. From germline, CDR1 is ENHRY and CDR2 SYGVKD. For the CDR3, the DNA is TGTGCCATCAGTGAGGGGGACAGGGGGCTTTGGGAGCAGTACTTC. Protein product: CAISEGDRGLWEQYF.

The chain joins TRBV2 to TRBJ2-7; possible D gene TRBD1, 5 bases. Per germline, CDR1 SNHLY and CDR2 FYNNEI. V lost 4 bases, J lost 6 bases, and 10 bases lay in between. The CDR3 spans 12 residues. The CDR3 region is CASSAGTGEQYF. The CDR3 coding sequence is TGTGCCAGCAGTGCTGGCACAGGCGAGCAGTACTTC.

The chain combines TRBV29-1 with TRBJ1-2; weak D call: TRBD1 (5 bases). Germline V gene data show CDR1 as SQVTM and CDR2 as ANQGSEA. V was pared by 2 bases and J by 4 bases, with 11 bases between. The CDR3 has 13 residues. The CDR3 coding sequence is TGCAGCGTTGAACCTGGAGGGGTCTATGGCTACACCTTC. The encoded protein is CSVEPGGVYGYTF.

The rearrangement joins TRBV19 to TRBJ1-2; D is possibly TRBD1 (5 bases). CDR1 is LNHDA and CDR2 is SQIVND in the germline V gene (reference sequence). Trimming cost V 4 bases and J 4 bases, with 10 bases left between them. CDR3 length: 13 amino acids. The CDR3 region has the DNA TGTGCCAGTAGTACCAGGGTTGCCTATGGCTACACCTTC. Protein sequence: CASSTRVAYGYTF. The full variable domain, with the rest looked up from reference TRBV19 and TRBJ1-2, is DGGITQSPKYLFRKEGQNVTLSCEQNLNHDAMYWYRQDPGQGLRLIYYSQIVNDFQKGDIAEGYSVSREKKESFPLTVTSAQKNPTAFYLCASSTRVAYGYTFGSGTRLTVV.

The chain uses TRBV11-2 and TRBJ2-7; 11 bases line up with TRBD2. CDR1 is SGHAT and CDR2 is FQNNGV in the germline V gene. V shed 3 bases and J 3 bases; nucleotides not matched to a gene: 7. CDR3 size: 16 residues. The CDR3 loop reads CASSFGSLAGGYEQYF. Written as DNA, the CDR3 is TGTGCCAGCAGCTTCGGTTCGCTAGCGGGGGGCTACGAGCAGTACTTC.

This rearrangement joins TRBV19 to TRBJ1-1; D is ambiguous. This CDR3 spans 15 amino acids. Trimming pared 0 bases from V and 1 base from J, leaving 9 bases between. Germline CDR1 and CDR2: LNHDA and SQIVND (reference sequence). The CDR3 nucleotides read TGTGCCAGTAGTATAGATTTCTCAGGGAACACTGAAGCTTTCTTT. It specifies CASSIDFSGNTEAFF. Variable domain in full (rest from reference TRBV19 and TRBJ1-1): DGGITQSPKYLFRKEGQNVTLSCEQNLNHDAMYWYRQDPGQGLRLIYYSQIVNDFQKGDIAEGYSVSREKKESFPLTVTSAQKNPTAFYLCASSIDFSGNTEAFFGQGTRLTVV.

This clone has only a few counts. This chain uses TRBV7-9 with TRBJ2-6; D perhaps matches TRBD1 (6 bases). Trimming shortened V by 5 bases and J by 3 bases, and 17 bases separated the two germline ends. CDR1 SEHNR and CDR2 FQNEAQ come from the germline V gene (reference sequence). This CDR3 comprises 17 residues. In nucleotides, the CDR3 is TGTGCCAGCAGCAACCGAATAACAGGGTTTGGGGCCAACGTCCTGACTTTC. As protein: CASSNRITGFGANVLTF.

The chain carries TRBV5-4 and TRBJ1-5, with 7 positions matching TRBD1. This CDR3 is built from 15 residues. Germline assignment: CDR1 SGHNT and CDR2 YYREEE (reference sequence). Unmatched junction bases numbered 6, after V lost 3 bases and J lost 3 bases. For the CDR3, the DNA is TGTGCCAGCAGCTCGACAGGGTGGAACAATCAGCCCCAGCATTTT. Residues: CASSSTGWNNQPQHF.

The V call is TRBV11-2, the J call TRBJ1-2, with 12 bases that match TRBD1. V was pared by 5 bases and J by 6 bases, with 7 bases of the junction left unmatched. The CDR3 extends over 15 amino acids. Looked up from germline, CDR1 is SGHAT and CDR2 is FQNNGV. CDR3: CASSVRDRGPHGYTF. CDR3 nucleotide sequence: TGTGCCAGCAGCGTCCGGGACAGGGGGCCCCATGGCTACACCTTC.

The genes are TRBV7-2 and TRBJ1-5, with a weak D call TRBD1 (5 bases). This CDR3 spans 13 amino acids. Germline V CDR1 and CDR2: SGHTA, FQGNSA. V was trimmed by 6 bases and J by 5 bases, leaving 11 bases between them. The CDR3 DNA is TGTGCCAGCAGTCCTCAGGGCTATCAGCCCCAGCATTTT. It specifies CASSPQGYQPQHF.

The gene calls are TRBV15 and TRBJ2-7, with TRBD2 as a possible D gene (5 bases). The length of the CDR3 is 17 residues. The germline CDR1 and CDR2 sequences are LNHNV and YYDKDF (reference sequence). V was pared by 1 base and J by 4 bases, with 20 bases between. The CDR3 sequence: CATSRARVGSVNYEQYF. The CDR3 nucleotides read TGTGCCACCAGCAGAGCGCGGGTTGGGAGCGTAAATTACGAGCAGTACTTC.

This sequence joins TRBV5-6 and TRBJ2-5; 9 bases are shared with TRBD1. Per the germline V gene, CDR1 is SGHDT and CDR2 is YYEEEE. The junction had 5 bases not matched to a gene; V was cut back by 2 bases and J by 3 bases. The CDR3 totals 15 residues. The CDR3 DNA reads as TGTGCCAGCAGCTTACTACAGGGGGCCGAAGAGACCCAGTACTTC. It specifies CASSLLQGAEETQYF.

This clone came up a few times. The V gene is TRBV7-3, the J gene TRBJ2-5; 8 bases are shared with TRBD2. This CDR3 region has 15 residues. V shed 1 base and J 2 bases; nucleotides not matched to a gene: 3. Germline loops: CDR1 SGHTA, CDR2 FQGTGA. The CDR3 protein is CASSLNGRAQETQYF. The DNA of the CDR3 is TGTGCCAGCAGCTTAAACGGGAGGGCTCAAGAGACCCAGTACTTC.

This rearrangement joins TRBV19 to TRBJ2-7, with 8 bases identical to TRBD2. Germline CDR1 is LNHDA and CDR2 is SQIVND (reference sequence). V dropped 3 bases and J dropped 4; count of bases not matched to a gene: 11. This CDR3 spans 16 amino acids. In DNA form, the CDR3 reads TGTGCCAGTAGTATGACTGGTCGGGAGGGCCGGTACGAGCAGTACTTC. This sequence encodes CASSMTGREGRYEQYF.

This clone was found a few times. This chain links TRBV9 with TRBJ2-2; D possibly corresponds to TRBD1 (5 bases). Between the trimmed V and J ends, which lost 4 bases and 2 bases, there was a span of 12 bases. The CDR3 extends over 15 amino acids. Germline values: CDR1 SGDLS, CDR2 YYNGEE. The CDR3 sequence: CASSPTGLNTGELFF. Here the CDR3 DNA reads TGTGCCAGCAGCCCAACAGGTCTTAACACCGGGGAGCTGTTTTTT.

V and J are TRBV14 and TRBJ1-1; D is ambiguous. In germline, CDR1 is SGHDN, CDR2 FVKESK. Trimming removed 1 base at V and 1 base at J, with 10 bases between. The CDR3 extends over 15 amino acids. CDR3 sequence reads: CASSQVSLKNTEAFF. CDR3 DNA sequence: TGTGCCAGCAGCCAAGTGAGCCTCAAGAACACTGAAGCTTTCTTT. The full variable domain, with the rest looked up from reference TRBV14 and TRBJ1-1, is EAGVTQFPSHSVIEKGQTVTLRCDPISGHDNLYWYRRVMGKEIKFLLHFVKESKQDESGMPNNRFLAERTGGTYSTLKVQPAELEDSGVYFCASSQVSLKNTEAFFGQGTRLTVV.

The V and J genes are TRBV18 and TRBJ2-5, with 9 bases lining up with TRBD1. V shed 3 bases, J shed 5 bases, and the junction held 7 bases outside the gene matches. CDR1 and CDR2 (germline): KGHSH, LQKENI. CDR3 length equals 15 residues. CDR3 residues: CASSPDRGVLETQYF. Here the CDR3 DNA reads TGTGCCAGCTCACCGGACAGGGGAGTGTTGGAGACCCAGTACTTC.

The V call is TRBV6-4, the J call TRBJ2-2; 7 bases fit TRBD2. CDR3 length equals 18 residues. Germline CDR1 MRHNA, CDR2 SNTAGT. Trimming cost V 5 bases and J 0 bases; bases outside gene matches: 12. Written as DNA, the CDR3 is TGTGCCAGCAGTACAACTAGCGCGACCTACGCGAACACCGGGGAGCTGTTTTTT. Amino acids: CASSTTSATYANTGELFF.

This chain connects TRBV24-1 to TRBJ1-5; a possible D gene is TRBD1 (5 bases). The CDR3 spans 15 residues. Trimming removed 0 bases from V and 0 bases from J, with 5 bases in between. Germline CDR1 KGHDR, CDR2 SFDVKD. CDR3 in amino acids: CATSDLRGSNQPQHF. DNA of the CDR3: TGTGCCACCAGTGATTTGAGGGGTAGCAATCAGCCCCAGCATTTT.

The chain has TRBV28 and TRBJ2-3, with TRBD2 matching over 8 bases. Germline assignment: CDR1 MDHEN and CDR2 SYDVKM. V was clipped by 5 bases and J by 3 bases; unmatched bases: 10. CDR3 length equals 16 residues. This CDR3 reads CASSREAGVGTDTQYF. The CDR3 DNA follows: TGTGCCAGCAGTCGAGAAGCGGGAGTGGGGACAGATACGCAGTATTTT.

This clone was seen once. The chain recombines TRBV29-1 with TRBJ1-3, with TRBD1 matching over 7 bases. Trimming at V came to 0 bases and at J to 2 bases, leaving 7 bases not matched to a gene. CDR1 SQVTM and CDR2 ANQGSEA come from the germline V gene. The CDR3 is 16 residues long. CDR3 region: CSVEDPLDRTGNTIYF. CDR3 bases: TGCAGCGTTGAAGATCCCTTGGACAGGACTGGAAACACCATATATTTT.

The chain combines TRBV5-1 with TRBJ2-3, with 10 bases fitting TRBD2. Germline V lookup: CDR1 SGHRS, CDR2 YFSETQ. The CDR3 loop spans 17 amino acids. Trimming cost V 4 bases and J 0 bases; bases outside gene matches: 8. The CDR3 sequence: CASSLTLAGGSTDTQYF. The CDR3 DNA reads as TGCGCCAGCAGCCTAACCTTAGCGGGAGGTAGCACAGATACGCAGTATTTT. Complete variable domain (other parts from reference TRBV5-1 and TRBJ2-3): KAGVTQTPRYLIKTRGQQVTLSCSPISGHRSVSWYQQTPGQGLQFLFEYFSETQRNKGNFPGRFSGRQFSNSRSEMNVSTLELGDSALYLCASSLTLAGGSTDTQYFGPGTRLTVL.

The chain combines TRBV10-2 with TRBJ2-1, with D tentatively TRBD1 (5 bases). V dropped 6 bases and J dropped 6 bases, with 21 bases sitting between them. This CDR3 comprises 16 residues. The germline CDR1 and CDR2 sequences are WSHSY and SAAADI. The CDR3 spells CASSNPGAKSLNEQFF. The DNA for the CDR3 is TGCGCCAGCAGCAACCCTGGGGCCAAAAGTCTCAATGAGCAGTTCTTC.

The chain has TRBV14 and TRBJ1-2; D is perhaps TRBD1 (6 bases). This CDR3 region has 15 residues. Per germline, CDR1 SGHDN and CDR2 FVKESK. V was clipped by 1 base and J by 3 bases, with 12 bases between them. DNA of the CDR3: TGTGCCAGCAGCCAAGTTGGAGGGGGGGACTATGGCTACACCTTC. Its translation is CASSQVGGGDYGYTF.

In nucleotides, the CDR3 is TGTGCCAGCAGTTTAGTTCTGAAGGGAGCCTACGAGCAGTACTTC. Translating it yields CASSLVLKGAYEQYF. This rearrangement joins TRBV27 to TRBJ2-7, with D maybe TRBD2 (5 bases). V was cut by 2 bases and J by 2 bases, with 13 bases left in between. The CDR3 has 15 amino acids. The germline V gene has CDR1 MNHEY and CDR2 SMNVEV (reference sequence).

V usage is TRBV9 and J usage is TRBJ1-6, with 10 bases fitting TRBD1. Trimming cost V 4 bases and J 10 bases; bases outside gene matches: 8. Looked up from germline, CDR1 is SGDLS and CDR2 is YYNGEE. The CDR3 is 15 amino acids. The CDR3 spells CASSLEPTGGSPLHF. CDR3 bases: TGTGCCAGCAGCTTAGAACCGACAGGGGGCTCACCCCTCCACTTT.

This clone was seen a few times. The chain carries TRBV7-9 and TRBJ1-1, with a weak D call TRBD1 (6 bases). The V end was cut by 5 bases, the J end by 7 bases, with 11 bases between. Per germline, CDR1 SEHNR and CDR2 FQNEAQ (reference sequence). The CDR3 runs 12 residues. The CDR3 nucleotides are TGTGCCAGCAGCCCAGGACAGAGTGAAGCTTTCTTT. Translating gives CASSPGQSEAFF. Variable domain in full (rest from reference TRBV7-9 and TRBJ1-1): DTGVSQNPRHKITKRGQNVTFRCDPISEHNRLYWYRQTLGQGPEFLTYFQNEAQLEKSRLLSDRFSAERPKGSFSTLEIQRTEQGDSAMYLCASSPGQSEAFFGQGTRLTVV.